Following are 21 T cell receptor beta chains from one sample sequenced in a study of T cell repertoires in cytomegalovirus infection. Each CDR3 protein is one row after TCRdb ran MiXCR on the reads. This table holds 250,000 or so distinct CDR3 sequences, 15% to 20% found once. The source material was CD8+ T cells from PBMCs. The receptors were sampled from a human donor in good health (CMV status not recorded). Some clones in this sample may be carry-over from other donors' samples.

This clonotype has only a few counts. This chain joins TRBV19 and TRBJ1-1; 9 bases agree with TRBD1. Germline values: CDR1 LNHDA, CDR2 SQIVND (reference sequence). This CDR3 is built from 15 residues. Trimming at V came to 3 bases and at J to 5 bases, leaving 7 bases not matched to a gene. For the CDR3, the DNA is TGTGCCAGTAGTATCCTGACAGGGGGTGGGACTGAAGCTTTCTTT. It codes for CASSILTGGGTEAFF.

The chain joins TRBV11-2 to TRBJ2-2, with D uncertain. The V gene lost 5 bases and the J gene lost 0 bases, with 19 bases spanning the gap. The CDR3 spans 18 residues. In germline, CDR1 is SGHAT, CDR2 FQNNGV. The CDR3 sequence: CASSPPYPSGANTGELFF. The CDR3 coding sequence is TGTGCCAGCAGCCCTCCGTACCCCTCAGGTGCGAACACCGGGGAGCTGTTTTTT.

On this clonotype: The junction and the germline gene differ at one end; a read error may be behind it. V gene TRBV28 combines with J gene TRBJ1-2, with a possible D match to TRBD1 (6 bases). The CDR3 sequence is 13 residues long. CDR1 MDHEN and CDR2 SYDVKM come from the germline V gene. CDR3 protein: CTSSRDRYYGYTF. The CDR3 DNA reads TGTACCAGCAGCCGCGACAGGTACTATGGCTACACCTTC.

The chain couples TRBV2 to TRBJ2-3, with 12 bases identical to TRBD2. Per the germline V gene, CDR1 is SNHLY and CDR2 is FYNNEI. V gave up 6 bases and J gave up 2 bases; unmatched junction bases: 6. The CDR3 contains 16 residues. The CDR3 spells CASRPSGGAYTDTQYF. The DNA for the CDR3 is TGTGCCAGCAGACCTAGCGGGGGGGCCTACACAGATACGCAGTATTTT.

This clonotype appeared many times. The V and J genes are TRBV5-6 and TRBJ1-2; no firm D call. Germline V CDR1 and CDR2: SGHDT, YYEEEE. The germline V and J ends were trimmed by 6 bases and 3 bases, with 12 bases remaining between them. The CDR3 consists of 13 residues. The DNA for the CDR3 is TGTGCCAGCAACCCGGCGGGGTACTATGGCTACACCTTC. Translated, it gives CASNPAGYYGYTF.

CDR3 nucleotides: TGTGCCAGCAGTTTAGGTTATGGAAGGGTGCGGGAGCAGTACTTC. Encoded protein: CASSLGYGRVREQYF. The genes are TRBV28 and TRBJ2-7; D unclear. The ends were cut back, 2 bases at V and 7 bases at J, with 18 bases in the middle. This CDR3 spans 15 amino acids. The germline CDR1 and CDR2 sequences are MDHEN and SYDVKM.

The chain employs TRBV4-3 and TRBJ2-3; D remains unclear. Germline-derived CDR1 and CDR2 are LGHNA and YSLEER. Trimming left V 0 bases short and J 2 bases short, with 15 bases between. CDR3 size: 17 residues. The DNA for the CDR3 is TGCGCCAGCAGCCAAGATCGGCCCGGGTCGTACACAGATACGCAGTATTTT. It encodes CASSQDRPGSYTDTQYF.

This clonotype was counted many times. The rearrangement uses TRBV28 and TRBJ2-3; a weak D match, TRBD2 (5 bases). V gave up 2 bases and J gave up 0 bases, with 18 bases separating them. The CDR3 runs 18 residues. Per germline, CDR1 MDHEN and CDR2 SYDVKM. The CDR3 nucleotides are TGTGCCAGCAGTTTACGATTTAATGGGAGATCTAGCACAGATACGCAGTATTTT. Its translation: CASSLRFNGRSSTDTQYF.

This clonotype was picked up many times. The CDR3 region is CASSLGQGLETQYF. The CDR3 DNA reads as TGTGCCAGCAGCTTAGGCCAGGGCTTGGAGACCCAGTACTTC. The chain joins TRBV7-2 to TRBJ2-5; TRBD1 is a possible D gene (5 bases). The CDR3 extends over 14 amino acids. Deletions cut 1 base from V and 5 bases from J, with 11 bases between. The germline V gene has CDR1 SGHTA and CDR2 FQGNSA.

The rearrangement links TRBV7-6 to TRBJ1-1; D gene unclear. The germline V and J ends were trimmed by 8 bases and 3 bases, with 16 bases remaining between them. Germline V lookup: CDR1 SGHVS, CDR2 FNYEAQ. The CDR3 loop spans 14 amino acids. The CDR3 region is CASGEGGRYTEAFF. In DNA form, the CDR3 reads TGTGCCAGCGGGGAGGGAGGGCGGTACACTGAAGCTTTCTTT. The variable domain in full, with the rest retrieved from reference TRBV7-6 and TRBJ1-1, is GAGVSQSPRYKVTKRGQDVALRCDPISGHVSLYWYRQALGQGPEFLTYFNYEAQQDKSGLPNDRFSAERPEGSISTLTIQRTEQRDSAMYRCASGEGGRYTEAFFGQGTRLTVV.

The table lists this clonotype with a few counts. The rearrangement joins TRBV15 to TRBJ2-7; D is unclear. Germline V gives CDR1 LNHNV, CDR2 YYDKDF (reference sequence). Trimming cost V 2 bases and J 3 bases, with 14 bases left between them. The CDR3 totals 15 residues. DNA of the CDR3: TGTGCCACCAGCAGACACGACCGACTGATCTACGAGCAGTACTTC. It translates to CATSRHDRLIYEQYF.

This chain connects TRBV28 to TRBJ2-4; maybe TRBD2 (6 bases). The germline V gene has CDR1 MDHEN and CDR2 SYDVKM. The CDR3 sequence is 14 residues long. V was trimmed by 5 bases and J by 7 bases, leaving 15 bases between them. The CDR3 here is CASSITFGGNIQYF. CDR3 bases: TGTGCCAGCAGTATTACCTTCGGGGGTAACATTCAGTACTTC.

This clonotype occurred many times. The V and J genes are TRBV15 and TRBJ2-3; TRBD2 agrees at 8 bases. There are 15 residues in the CDR3. The junction had 0 bases not matched to a gene; V was cut back by 0 bases and J by 1 base. Germline V gene sequence: CDR1 LNHNV, CDR2 YYDKDF (reference sequence). CDR3 sequence reads: CATSRERGGTDTQYF. Written as DNA, the CDR3 is TGTGCCACCAGCAGAGAGCGGGGGGGCACAGATACGCAGTATTTT.

This clonotype was recorded a few times. The V call is TRBV12-3 or TRBV12-4, the J call TRBJ2-7; perhaps TRBD2 as D (7 bases). Trimming cost V 5 bases and J 6 bases, with 20 bases left between them. There are 15 residues in the CDR3. CDR3 protein: CASSPTPRGGGEQYF. CDR3 nucleotides: TGTGCCAGCAGTCCAACCCCTAGGGGAGGGGGCGAGCAGTACTTC.

This clonotype has a count of ten or more. The CDR3 nucleotides read TGTGCCAGCAGCATAGGACGGCCTAGCGGGGGACCCACAGATACGCAGTATTTT. This codes for CASSIGRPSGGPTDTQYF. The gene calls are TRBV7-2 and TRBJ2-3, with TRBD2 identical over 10 bases. Germline loops: CDR1 SGHTA, CDR2 FQGNSA. The CDR3 covers 18 residues. With V trimmed by 5 bases and J by 2 bases, 13 bases remained unmatched.

This clonotype was found a few times. V is TRBV7-3 and J is TRBJ2-7; possibly TRBD1 for D (8 bases). The CDR3 covers 16 residues. Germline V gives CDR1 SGHTA, CDR2 FQGTGA. V dropped 2 bases and J dropped 9 bases, with 23 bases sitting between them. The DNA for the CDR3 is TGTGCCAGCAGCTTAGGGACCGGGGGGACAGGTCTTGTGCAGTACTTC. Residues: CASSLGTGGTGLVQYF. Full variable domain (remainder filled in from reference TRBV7-3 and TRBJ2-7): GAGVSQTPSNKVTEKGKYVELRCDPISGHTALYWYRQSLGQGPEFLIYFQGTGAADDSGLPNDRFFAVRPEGSVSTLKIQRTERGDSAVYLCASSLGTGGTGLVQYFGPGTRLTVT.

The chain couples TRBV7-9 to TRBJ2-1, with 10 bases fitting TRBD1. The CDR3 sequence is 15 residues long. Trimming at V came to 4 bases and at J to 4 bases, leaving 4 bases not matched to a gene. Per the germline V gene, CDR1 is SEHNR and CDR2 is FQNEAQ (reference sequence). The DNA of the CDR3 is TGTGCCAGCAGCTCCGGACAGGGGGTATACAATGAGCAGTTCTTC. The encoded protein is CASSSGQGVYNEQFF.

This chain uses TRBV6-2 or TRBV6-3 with TRBJ1-2; D is uncertain. The ends were cut back, 5 bases at V and 5 bases at J, with 9 bases in the middle. CDR1 is MNHEY, CDR2 SVGEGT, per germline. The CDR3 runs 12 residues. The CDR3 sequence is CASSTDGYGYTF. The CDR3 DNA follows: TGTGCCAGCAGTACGGACGGTTATGGCTACACCTTC.

This clonotype was picked up many times. This sequence joins TRBV7-9 and TRBJ2-7; no firm D call. The CDR3 consists of 15 residues. V was clipped by 1 base and J by 2 bases, with 12 bases between them. In germline, CDR1 is SEHNR, CDR2 FQNEAQ (reference sequence). CDR3 protein: CASSLVGPIAYEQYF. The CDR3 coding sequence is TGTGCCAGCAGCTTAGTAGGACCTATAGCCTACGAGCAGTACTTC.

The chain links TRBV2 to TRBJ1-2; TRBD1 aligns across 7 bases. This CDR3 spans 15 amino acids. Germline V gene sequence: CDR1 SNHLY, CDR2 FYNNEI. V gave up 1 base and J gave up 3 bases; unmatched junction bases: 5. CDR3 DNA sequence: TGTGCCAGCAGTGAAGGGGCAGGGGGTTACTATGGCTACACCTTC. The encoded protein is CASSEGAGGYYGYTF.

This clonotype was seen many times. This chain connects TRBV5-4 to TRBJ2-7, with 9 bases aligning to TRBD1. Germline-derived CDR1 and CDR2 are SGHNT and YYREEE (reference sequence). The CDR3 runs 13 residues. V was clipped by 4 bases and J by 6 bases; unmatched bases: 5. The chain's CDR3 is CASSPGQGSEQYF. The CDR3 DNA reads as TGTGCCAGCAGCCCAGGACAGGGGAGCGAGCAGTACTTC.